What follows are 5 T cell receptor beta chains derived from one specimen sequenced in a study of response to subunit inactivated influenza vaccine. TCRdb reanalysed the RT-PCR reads using MiXCR and keeps one entry per CDR3 protein. Among some 640,000 distinct CDR3 sequences listed, approximately 14% were seen once. This specimen was PBMCs from blood, taken 14 to 15 days before vaccination. The receptors originated from a man aged 50 to 60 who received an inactivated influenza vaccine.

The chain employs TRBV4-2 and TRBJ2-7, with 8 bases that match TRBD1. The J segment lost 6 bases and the V segment lost 1 base, leaving 11 bases of the junction unmatched. The germline gives CDR1 LGHNA, CDR2 YNFKEQ. CDR3 length equals 16 residues. As DNA, the CDR3 is TGTGCCAGCAGCCAAGCGGAAAGGACAGGGTTGGCCGAGCAGTACTTC. Translation: CASSQAERTGLAEQYF.

The rearrangement links TRBV12-3 or TRBV12-4 to TRBJ2-3; D might be TRBD1 or TRBD2, each matching 5 bases. V dropped 5 bases and J dropped 0 bases, with 12 bases sitting between them. This CDR3 has 15 amino acids. CDR3 in amino acids: CASSPGTLSTDTQYF. The CDR3 DNA is TGTGCCAGCAGTCCCGGGACCCTAAGCACAGATACGCAGTATTTT.

A few counts support this clonotype. This chain uses TRBV11-1 with TRBJ2-7; 12 bases are a match to TRBD1. The CDR3 covers 18 residues. Per germline, CDR1 SGHAT and CDR2 FQDESV (reference sequence). After removal of 3 bases from V and 5 bases from J, the junction contained 14 bases not matched to a gene. The CDR3 protein is CASSFKAIRDRGHDEQYF. The CDR3, as DNA: TGTGCCAGCAGCTTTAAAGCTATCAGGGACAGGGGGCACGACGAGCAGTACTTC.

The sample holds a few counts of this clonotype. The V and J genes are TRBV12-3 or TRBV12-4 and TRBJ2-7; D might be TRBD2 (6 bases). Trimming stripped 8 bases from V and 7 bases from J, with 24 bases between. This CDR3 is built from 15 residues. The CDR3 DNA reads TGTGCCAGCGCCTCGTATAGGGACTCGGAGCGAGAGCAGTACTTC. The encoded protein is CASASYRDSEREQYF.

This clonotype was seen only a few times. The chain couples TRBV6-1 to TRBJ1-2; 7 bases align to TRBD1. Germline values: CDR1 MNHNS, CDR2 SASEGT. The CDR3 consists of 13 residues. V gave up 7 bases and J gave up 4 bases; unmatched junction bases: 6. The CDR3, as DNA: TGTGCCAGCACCCCGACAGGGATCTATGGCTACACCTTC. Its translation: CASTPTGIYGYTF.